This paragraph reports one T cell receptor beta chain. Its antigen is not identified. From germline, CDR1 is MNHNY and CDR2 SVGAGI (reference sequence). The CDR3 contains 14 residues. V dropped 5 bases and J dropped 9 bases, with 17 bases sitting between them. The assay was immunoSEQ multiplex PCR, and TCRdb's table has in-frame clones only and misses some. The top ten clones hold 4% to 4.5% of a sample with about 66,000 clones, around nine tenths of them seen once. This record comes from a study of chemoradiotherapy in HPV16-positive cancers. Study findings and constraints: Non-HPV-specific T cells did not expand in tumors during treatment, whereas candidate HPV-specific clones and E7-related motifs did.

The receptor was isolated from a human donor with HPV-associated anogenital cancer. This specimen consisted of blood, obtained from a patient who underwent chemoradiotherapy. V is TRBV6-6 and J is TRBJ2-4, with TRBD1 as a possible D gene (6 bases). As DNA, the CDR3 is TGTGCCAGCAGTCCCCGGGACATGACGGGCATTCAGTACTTC. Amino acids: CASSPRDMTGIQYF.